This T cell receptor beta chain was captured by sequencing in a study of cytomegalovirus exposure and HLA in healthy donors. Method: immunoSEQ multiplex PCR; TCRdb's copy keeps in-frame clones and lacks some. Of 68,000 or so clones listed, roughly 96% are singletons. The CDR3 sequence is 15 residues long. V was clipped by 5 bases and J by 3 bases; unmatched bases: 9. Germline loops: CDR1 SGHTA, CDR2 FQGTGA. The sample consisted of PBMCs. The source of this sequence is a man aged 18 to 29 in good health and CMV-seronegative. This chain uses TRBV7-3 with TRBJ1-2; TRBD1 aligns across 7 bases. DNA of the CDR3: TGTGCCAGCAGCACTGGACATACAGGGGACTATGGCTACACCTTC. As protein: CASSTGHTGDYGYTF.